A single sample is the source of the 27 T cell receptor beta chains below, sequenced in a study of blood T cell repertoires in COVID-19. Sequenced by immunoSEQ multiplex PCR; TCRdb stores in-frame clones only, minus some. Found here are around 220,000 clones, approximately 90% of them singletons; the top ten hold 3.5% to 5%. The material sequenced was peripheral blood. The receptors come from a man aged 50 or older with acute or convalescent COVID-19.

V usage is TRBV6-6 and J usage is TRBJ1-5, with a possible D match to TRBD1 (5 bases). The CDR3 is 15 amino acids. V was shortened by 3 bases and J by 3 bases, with 12 bases between the two germline ends. Germline loops: CDR1 MNHNY, CDR2 SVGAGI (reference sequence). CDR3 DNA: TGTGCCAGCAGTTATAAGACAGACCCCAATCAGCCCCAGCATTTT. Translated: CASSYKTDPNQPQHF.

The chain joins TRBV6-6 to TRBJ2-7; 7 positions match TRBD1. CDR1 MNHNY and CDR2 SVGAGI come from the germline V gene (reference sequence). V was pared by 5 bases and J by 2 bases, with 9 bases of the junction left unmatched. There are 15 residues in the CDR3. CDR3 in DNA: TGTGCCAGCAGTGGGACAGCGAACCGTCCCTACGAGCAGTACTTC. The encoded protein is CASSGTANRPYEQYF.

The chain carries TRBV7-3 and TRBJ2-3, with 9 bases fitting TRBD1. Per germline, CDR1 SGHTA and CDR2 FQGTGA. V shed 0 bases and J 5 bases; nucleotides not matched to a gene: 9. This CDR3 region has 17 residues. The CDR3 coding sequence is TGTGCCAGCAGCTTAACGGTACCGGGACAGGGTATAGATACGCAGTATTTT. It is translated as CASSLTVPGQGIDTQYF.

The rearrangement links TRBV5-1 to TRBJ2-5, with a weak D call TRBD1 (6 bases). V dropped 7 bases and J dropped 0 bases, with 10 bases sitting between them. The CDR3 runs to 13 residues. Germline CDR1 SGHRS, CDR2 YFSETQ. The CDR3 region is CASFEGDQETQYF. CDR3 coding DNA: TGCGCCAGCTTTGAGGGGGACCAAGAGACCCAGTACTTC.

J is TRBJ2-2 and V is TRBV11-2; perhaps TRBD1 as D (5 bases). Germline CDR1 reads SGHAT; CDR2 reads FQNNGV. Trimming cost V 0 bases and J 5 bases, with 16 bases left between them. The CDR3 consists of 17 residues. Here the CDR3 reads CASSLDLLPAGTGELFF. The CDR3, as DNA: TGTGCCAGCAGCTTAGATCTGTTACCAGCAGGGACCGGGGAGCTGTTTTTT.

The chain's CDR3 is CAWTIQGWVLGSPLHF. CDR3 sequence (DNA): TGTGCCTGGACCATACAGGGGTGGGTACTTGGTTCACCCCTCCACTTT. The chain uses TRBV30 and TRBJ1-6; 7 bases map to TRBD1. This CDR3 is 16 amino acids long. The junction had 15 bases not matched to a gene; V was cut back by 4 bases and J by 9 bases. Germline CDR1 is GTSNPN and CDR2 is SVGIG (reference sequence).

V gene TRBV6-5 combines with J gene TRBJ1-6; D call uncertain. Trimming shortened V by 2 bases and J by 9 bases, and 8 bases separated the two germline ends. Germline V gene lookup returns CDR1 MNHEY and CDR2 SVGAGI. This CDR3 spans 13 amino acids. DNA of the CDR3: TGTGCCAGCAGTTACAAGGCGGGTTCACCCCTCCACTTT. It yields the protein CASSYKAGSPLHF.

This rearrangement joins TRBV28 to TRBJ1-2; 9 nucleotides align to TRBD1. This CDR3 is 16 amino acids long. Per the germline V gene, CDR1 is MDHEN and CDR2 is SYDVKM. J lost 4 bases, V lost 7 bases, and 13 bases had no gene match. CDR3 nucleotide sequence: TGTGCCAGCAACGGAGGACAGGGGCCATATGGCTATGGCTACACCTTC. Its translation: CASNGGQGPYGYGYTF.

CDR3 protein: CASSEGAGYAKKLFF. The CDR3 coding sequence is TGTGCCAGCAGTGAAGGGGCAGGGTACGCGAAAAAACTGTTTTTT. The chain uses TRBV6-1 and TRBJ1-4, with D possibly TRBD1 on 5 matching bases. The germline V gene has CDR1 MNHNS and CDR2 SASEGT. This CDR3 has 15 amino acids. Trimming shortened V by 1 base and J by 9 bases, and 15 bases separated the two germline ends.

This chain links TRBV7-8 with TRBJ1-5; tentatively, D is TRBD1 (5 bases). The CDR3 is made up of 17 amino acids. Trimming removed 7 bases at V and 6 bases at J, with 25 bases between. Germline V CDR1 and CDR2: SGHVS, FQNEAQ. The CDR3 region has the DNA TGTGCCAGCACCCCCTTCGCTATGTCTGGGGCTGGTCAGCCCCAGCATTTT. This codes for CASTPFAMSGAGQPQHF.

This chain connects TRBV12-5 to TRBJ1-4; D ambiguous. Trimming took off 3 bases at V and 8 bases at J, with 7 bases between the two ends. The germline gives CDR1 LGHNT, CDR2 FRNRAP. This CDR3 contains 12 residues. The CDR3 DNA follows: TGTGCTAGTGGTTTCGAGGGAGAAAAACTGTTTTTT. The encoded protein is CASGFEGEKLFF.

The genes are TRBV10-2 and TRBJ2-3; TRBD1 agrees at 8 bases. The germline CDR1 and CDR2 sequences are WSHSY and SAAADI. The CDR3 extends over 15 amino acids. The V gene end was trimmed by 4 bases and the J gene end by 2 bases; junction bases not matched to a gene: 5. CDR3 coding DNA: TGCGCCAGCAGTGGACAGGGGATTATCACAGATACGCAGTATTTT. The encoded protein is CASSGQGIITDTQYF.

The chain uses TRBV6-1 and TRBJ1-2; no definite D call. The length of the CDR3 is 14 residues. V lost 0 bases and J 4 bases, leaving 9 bases between the germline ends. Germline V gene data show CDR1 as MNHNS and CDR2 as SASEGT. The DNA of the CDR3 is TGTGCCAGCAGTGAAGCAGTGACTCCCTATGGCTACACCTTC. This codes for CASSEAVTPYGYTF.

This clone occurred once. The chain joins TRBV5-5 to TRBJ1-5; D unresolved. Germline-derived CDR1 and CDR2 are SGHKS and YYEKEE (reference sequence). This CDR3 has 15 residues. Trimming took 0 bases from V and 1 from J, leaving 8 bases between them. In DNA, the CDR3 is TGTGCCAGCAGCTTGGGAGGCCGGAGCAATCAGCCCCAGCATTTT. Translation: CASSLGGRSNQPQHF.

The chain couples TRBV9 to TRBJ1-3; D unresolved. The germline V gene has CDR1 SGDLS and CDR2 YYNGEE. V was clipped by 5 bases and J by 4 bases, with 16 bases between them. CDR3 length: 15 amino acids. CDR3 residues: CASSGTPAGGNTIYF. The DNA of the CDR3 is TGTGCCAGCAGTGGTACTCCCGCGGGAGGAAACACCATATATTTT.

The chain combines TRBV5-5 with TRBJ2-3; D not certain. The CDR3 totals 14 residues. The germline CDR1 and CDR2 sequences are SGHKS and YYEKEE (reference sequence). V gave up 4 bases and J gave up 6 bases, with 15 bases separating them. The CDR3: CASSTTSENDTQYF. The CDR3 bases are TGTGCCAGCAGCACTACTTCCGAGAACGATACGCAGTATTTT.

This clone was counted between two and nine times. The chain is built from TRBV5-6 and TRBJ1-2; D may be TRBD1 (5 bases). Trimming took 6 bases from V and 4 from J, leaving 10 bases between them. The germline gives CDR1 SGHDT, CDR2 YYEEEE. CDR3 length: 12 amino acids. The CDR3 here is CASTDSLYGYTF. The CDR3 DNA reads TGTGCCAGCACCGACAGCCTCTATGGCTACACCTTC.

The table lists this clone with a count of one. The chain couples TRBV10-3 to TRBJ2-3, with D possibly being TRBD2 (7 bases). CDR3 size: 15 residues. V was trimmed by 8 bases and J by 5 bases, leaving 20 bases between them. Germline CDR1 ENHRY, CDR2 SYGVKD. The CDR3 DNA reads TGTGCCATCTCATCCCTCCGGGGGGCTGGAGATACGCAGTATTTT. Protein: CAISSLRGAGDTQYF.

The chain is built from TRBV5-1 and TRBJ1-2; D gene unclear. The CDR3 consists of 14 residues. Trimming shortened V by 0 bases and J by 3 bases, and 9 bases separated the two germline ends. Germline CDR1 SGHRS, CDR2 YFSETQ. The CDR3 coding sequence is TGCGCCAGCAGCTTGGCCGACGCGGACTATGGCTACACCTTC. It is translated as CASSLADADYGYTF.

V is TRBV5-1 and J is TRBJ1-1; D gene unclear. The V gene's germline CDR1 is SGHRS and CDR2 YFSETQ. The CDR3 extends over 11 amino acids. Trimming stripped 0 bases from V and 7 bases from J, with 4 bases between. CDR3 sequence (DNA): TGCGCCAGCAGCTTGGATAGTGAAGCTTTCTTT. Protein sequence: CASSLDSEAFF.

The J gene is TRBJ2-1, the V gene TRBV14, with 10 nucleotides matching TRBD2. The CDR3 is 15 amino acids. Germline lookup yields CDR1 SGHDN and CDR2 FVKESK. V trimming: 4 bases; J trimming: 7 bases; junction bases outside the gene matches: 7. This CDR3 is CASSPQRGGLNEQFF. The CDR3 DNA sequence: TGTGCCAGCAGCCCTCAGCGGGGGGGCCTGAATGAGCAGTTCTTC.

The J gene is TRBJ2-5, the V gene TRBV10-3; TRBD2 aligns across 7 bases. The CDR3 is made up of 16 amino acids. In germline, CDR1 is ENHRY, CDR2 SYGVKD. V dropped 0 bases and J dropped 3; count of bases not matched to a gene: 7. Written as DNA, the CDR3 is TGTGCCATCAGTGAGTCGAGATGGGGGGGAAAAGAGACCCAGTACTTC. Translating it yields CAISESRWGGKETQYF.

The CDR3, as DNA: TGTGCCAGCAGCTCCAGCGGCCGTTACAATGAGCAGTTCTTC. It is translated as CASSSSGRYNEQFF. The gene calls are TRBV6-5 and TRBJ2-1; a possible D gene is TRBD2 (5 bases). The CDR3 is 14 residues long. CDR1 and CDR2 (germline): MNHEY, SVGAGI. Trimming shortened V by 6 bases and J by 4 bases, and 13 bases separated the two germline ends.

This clone was recorded a few times. The genes are TRBV7-3 and TRBJ1-3; TRBD1 is a possible D gene (5 bases). CDR1 is SGHTA, CDR2 FQGTGA, per germline. With 5 bases removed from V and 3 bases from J, the gap between germline ends came to 8 bases. CDR3 size: 13 residues. In nucleotides, the CDR3 is TGTGCCAGCAGCACCAGGGATGGAAACACCATATATTTT. It is translated as CASSTRDGNTIYF.

This rearrangement joins TRBV6-5 to TRBJ1-2, with D hard to call. Trimming took 5 bases from V and 4 from J, leaving 14 bases between them. This CDR3 is 14 amino acids long. CDR1 and CDR2 from the germline V gene are MNHEY and SVGAGI. The CDR3 DNA reads TGTGCCAGCAGTCAACAGAGAACTGGCTATGGCTACACCTTC. Protein sequence: CASSQQRTGYGYTF.

This clone appeared once. The genes are TRBV18 and TRBJ1-4; D is undetermined. The length of the CDR3 is 14 residues. Germline V gene lookup returns CDR1 KGHSH and CDR2 LQKENI. The ends were cut back, 3 bases at V and 5 bases at J, with 10 bases in the middle. The CDR3 sequence: CASSPRDLNEKLFF. For the CDR3, the DNA is TGTGCCAGCTCACCCCGGGATCTAAATGAAAAACTGTTTTTT.

This clone appeared a single time. V usage is TRBV25-1 and J usage is TRBJ2-3; 7 bases are shared with TRBD2. Per the germline V gene, CDR1 is MGHDK and CDR2 is SYGVNS. This CDR3 comprises 16 residues. The V and J ends lost 2 bases and 1 base, in that order; junction bases with no gene match: 6. The CDR3 sequence: CASSEGLAVGTDTQYF. Written as DNA, the CDR3 is TGTGCCAGCAGTGAAGGGCTAGCGGTGGGCACAGATACGCAGTATTTT.